A single sample gave rise to the 17 T cell receptor beta chains below, sequenced in a study of blood T cell repertoires in COVID-19. Clones were read by immunoSEQ multiplex PCR, and TCRdb kept only the in-frame ones, dropping some. This sample yields approximately 46,000 clones, of which more than 75% are seen a single time; under 15% belongs to the top ten. The sample taken for sequencing was peripheral blood. Receptors originate from a woman in her 70s in a cohort sampled during active COVID-19.

J is TRBJ2-7 and V is TRBV21-1; TRBD2 is the table's D call, not checked against the DNA. TRBV21-1 is shown as a pseudogene. The CDR3 length is 16 residues. CDR3 sequence: CASSSGLAGEDYEQYF. In DNA, the CDR3 is TGTGCCAGCAGCTCAGGACTAGCGGGAGAAGACTACGAGCAGTACTTC.

This clone was counted a single time. The rearrangement links TRBV7-9 to TRBJ2-3; 10 bases line up with TRBD1. From germline, CDR1 is SEHNR and CDR2 FQNEAQ (reference sequence). J was trimmed by 5 bases and V by 5 bases; bases with no gene match: 7. The CDR3 loop spans 15 amino acids. CDR3 sequence reads: CASSRSTGGEDTQYF. In DNA, the CDR3 is TGTGCCAGCAGCCGATCGACAGGGGGCGAAGATACGCAGTATTTT.

V and J are TRBV12-3 or TRBV12-4 and TRBJ2-3; a possible D gene is TRBD2 (6 bases). V was cut by 3 bases and J by 6 bases, with 10 bases left in between. This CDR3 is built from 13 residues. CDR3 loop: CASSFSGRDTQYF. The CDR3 DNA is TGTGCCAGCAGTTTTAGCGGAAGGGATACGCAGTATTTT.

This clone was counted a few times. The rearrangement joins TRBV19 to TRBJ2-3, with 9 bases identical to TRBD1. CDR3 length equals 15 residues. Germline CDR1 is LNHDA and CDR2 is SQIVND (reference sequence). V dropped 6 bases and J dropped 2; count of bases not matched to a gene: 6. CDR3: CASSPGQGLTDTQYF. Here the CDR3 DNA reads TGTGCCAGTAGCCCGGGACAGGGCCTCACAGATACGCAGTATTTT.

The rearrangement joins TRBV19 to TRBJ2-6; no reliable D call. The V gene's germline CDR1 is LNHDA and CDR2 SQIVND (reference sequence). V was pared by 1 base and J by 0 bases, with 7 bases between. This CDR3 is built from 16 residues. The DNA for the CDR3 is TGTGCCAGTAGTATAGCGCGGAGCTCTGGGGCCAACGTCCTGACTTTC. Its translation is CASSIARSSGANVLTF. Combining the CDR3 with reference TRBV19 and TRBJ2-6 gives the whole variable domain DGGITQSPKYLFRKEGQNVTLSCEQNLNHDAMYWYRQDPGQGLRLIYYSQIVNDFQKGDIAEGYSVSREKKESFPLTVTSAQKNPTAFYLCASSIARSSGANVLTFGAGSRLTVL.

This chain links TRBV28 with TRBJ2-1, with 8 bases identical to TRBD2. CDR3 length: 16 amino acids. CDR1 is MDHEN, CDR2 SYDVKM, per germline. The V gene end was trimmed by 5 bases and the J gene end by 9 bases; junction bases not matched to a gene: 15. CDR3 coding DNA: TGTGCCAGCAGTAGTACCGGGACTAGGGGGTGGACTGAGCAGTTCTTC. Encoded protein: CASSSTGTRGWTEQFF.

CDR3 residues: CATLTGGGYEQYF. CDR3 bases: TGTGCCACCCTGACAGGGGGCGGCTACGAGCAGTACTTC. The chain recombines TRBV6-5 with TRBJ2-7, with 10 bases aligning to TRBD1. The germline CDR1 and CDR2 sequences are MNHEY and SVGAGI. The V segment lost 10 bases and the J segment 3 bases; nucleotides outside the gene matches: 6. The CDR3 loop spans 13 amino acids.

This chain uses TRBV6-5 with TRBJ1-5; D is ambiguous. Trimming took 5 bases from V and 0 from J, leaving 8 bases between them. Germline CDR1 MNHEY, CDR2 SVGAGI. The CDR3 contains 14 residues. Here the CDR3 DNA reads TGTGCCAGCAGTCGGGAATATAGCAATCAGCCCCAGCATTTT. It translates to CASSREYSNQPQHF.

The chain joins TRBV7-9 to TRBJ1-2, with D unclear. The V gene's germline CDR1 is SEHNR and CDR2 FQNEAQ (reference sequence). The ends were cut back, 5 bases at V and 3 bases at J, with 10 bases in the middle. CDR3 size: 13 residues. The CDR3 DNA reads as TGTGCCAGCAGCCGATCTGACTACTATGGCTACACCTTC. It specifies CASSRSDYYGYTF.

V and J are TRBV3-1 (or the pseudogene TRBV3-2) and TRBJ1-2; perhaps TRBD1 as D (6 bases). The germline gives CDR1 LGHDT, CDR2 YNNKEL (reference sequence). This CDR3 is 14 amino acids long. Trimming took off 4 bases at V and 4 bases at J, with 13 bases between the two ends. The CDR3 bases are TGTGCCAGCAGCCGAGATACAGGGAGCTATGGCTACACCTTC. Its translation: CASSRDTGSYGYTF.

The V gene is TRBV6-5, the J gene TRBJ1-2; D not resolved. Germline assignment: CDR1 MNHEY and CDR2 SVGAGI. CDR3 length: 11 residues. Trimming shortened V by 6 bases and J by 2 bases, and 4 bases separated the two germline ends. The CDR3 sequence: CASRTNYGYTF. The CDR3 DNA sequence: TGTGCCAGCAGGACAAACTATGGCTACACCTTC.

This sequence joins TRBV27 and TRBJ2-7; 9 bases fit TRBD1. This CDR3 is built from 15 residues. CDR1 is MNHEY, CDR2 SMNVEV, per germline (reference sequence). The V segment lost 8 bases and the J segment 4 bases; nucleotides outside the gene matches: 12. The CDR3, as DNA: TGTGCCAGCCGCACCCTTGGACAGGGGTTGTACGAGCAGTACTTC. Protein sequence: CASRTLGQGLYEQYF.

This clone is a singleton in its sample. This chain connects TRBV7-2 to TRBJ1-5, with 8 bases aligning to TRBD1. Germline CDR1 and CDR2: SGHTA and FQGNSA. The CDR3 has 16 residues. V was pared by 2 bases and J by 5 bases, with 8 bases of the junction left unmatched. The DNA of the CDR3 is TGTGCCAGCAGCTTAAATGGACAGGGAGGCTATCAGCCCCAGCATTTT. Protein sequence: CASSLNGQGGYQPQHF.

The chain links TRBV10-2 to TRBJ2-7, with D tentatively TRBD1 (6 bases). The CDR3 extends over 13 amino acids. The V gene's germline CDR1 is WSHSY and CDR2 SAAADI. The V end lost 4 bases, the J end lost 3 bases, and 10 bases lay between the germline ends. As DNA, the CDR3 is TGCGCCAGCAGTGTCTTACAGGGCTACGAGCAGTACTTC. It encodes CASSVLQGYEQYF.

The V gene is TRBV4-1, the J gene TRBJ1-3; 7 bases line up with TRBD1. The CDR3 spans 14 residues. CDR1 is MGHRA and CDR2 is YSYEKL in the germline V gene. Trimming took 3 bases from V and 4 from J; bases not matched to a gene: 3. The CDR3 here is CASSHGTAGNTIYF. The CDR3 DNA follows: TGCGCCAGCAGCCACGGGACAGCCGGAAACACCATATATTTT.

The chain employs TRBV3-1 (or the pseudogene TRBV3-2) and TRBJ1-1; D is undetermined. The CDR3 length is 14 residues. The germline V gene encodes CDR1 LGHDT and CDR2 YNNKEL (reference sequence). The V and J ends lost 0 bases and 4 bases respectively, with 9 bases between them. The CDR3 region is CASSQDQGGTEAFF. The CDR3 DNA follows: TGTGCCAGCAGCCAAGATCAAGGCGGCACTGAAGCTTTCTTT.

This clone was seen once. The rearrangement joins TRBV6-6 to TRBJ1-2, with TRBD1 as a possible D gene (5 bases). CDR3 length: 16 residues. CDR1 is MNHNY, CDR2 SVGAGI, per germline (reference sequence). Trimming cost V 0 bases and J 4 bases, with 15 bases left between them. The CDR3 here is CASSYSRQRGFYGYTF. CDR3 nucleotides: TGTGCCAGCAGTTACTCGCGACAAAGGGGATTCTATGGCTACACCTTC.